This record looks at one TCR beta chain sequence and its context. The data were produced by immunoSEQ multiplex PCR, yet TCRdb's version contains in-frame clones alone and is incomplete. The sample comprises about 120,000 clones, approximately 90% of which are singletons, and around 1.2% rests with the top ten. This sample is part of a study of control samples from healthy donors and cancer patients. The CDR3 has 11 residues. CDR1 and CDR2 from the germline V gene are MNHEY and SVGAGI. Trimming removed 7 bases at V and 8 bases at J, with 11 bases between. The clonotype originates from a woman between 45 and 65 years old with colorectal cancer. Material: PBMCs. This rearrangement joins TRBV6-5 to TRBJ1-2; D remains ambiguous. The CDR3 protein is CASNQLGGYTF. The DNA of the CDR3 is TGTGCCAGCAATCAACTAGGGGGCTACACCTTC.